Below, 29 T cell receptor beta chains from the same sample are listed, as sequenced in a study of blood T cell repertoires in COVID-19. Sequenced by immunoSEQ multiplex PCR; TCRdb stores in-frame clones only, minus some. The sample holds 18,000 or so clones, about 88% seen once. The source material was peripheral blood. The receptors come from a man in his forties with active COVID-19.

The chain links TRBV7-9 to TRBJ2-3, with 8 bases aligning to TRBD1. Germline lookup yields CDR1 SEHNR and CDR2 FQNEAQ (reference sequence). The junction had 6 bases not matched to a gene; V was cut back by 5 bases and J by 2 bases. The CDR3 loop spans 15 amino acids. The CDR3 spells CASSRGQGLTDTQYF. In DNA form, the CDR3 reads TGTGCCAGCAGCCGCGGACAGGGACTCACAGATACGCAGTATTTT.

V usage is TRBV29-1 and J usage is TRBJ1-1; perhaps TRBD1 as D (5 bases). V was clipped by 7 bases and J by 8 bases, with 17 bases between them. CDR1 is SQVTM, CDR2 ANQGSEA, per germline. There are 12 residues in the CDR3. The CDR3 sequence: CSAIGALTEAFF. The DNA of the CDR3 is TGCAGCGCCATTGGGGCCCTCACCGAAGCTTTCTTT.

The V and J genes are TRBV21-1 and TRBJ2-7; TRBD1 is the table's D call and was not checked against the DNA. TRBV21-1 is a pseudogene. There are 17 residues in the CDR3. CDR3 region: CASSPGQITAYSYEQYF. Here the CDR3 DNA reads TGTGCCAGCAGCCCAGGGCAGATAACAGCTTATTCCTACGAGCAGTACTTC.

The chain uses TRBV15 and TRBJ2-1; D remains unclear. Trimming stripped 3 bases from V and 4 bases from J, with 22 bases between. In germline, CDR1 is LNHNV, CDR2 YYDKDF (reference sequence). The CDR3 sequence is 18 residues long. CDR3 in DNA: TGTGCCACCAGCAGCTCGCCCTCAAGAGCCCCGCGGTACAATGAGCAGTTCTTC. Amino acid sequence: CATSSSPSRAPRYNEQFF.

This chain uses TRBV18 with TRBJ1-1; maybe TRBD1 (6 bases). The CDR3 is 15 residues long. V gave up 3 bases and J gave up 7 bases, with 18 bases separating them. Germline-derived CDR1 and CDR2 are KGHSH and LQKENI. The CDR3 DNA reads as TGTGCCAGCTCACCCCTCGGCCAGGGGTTCGGTGAAGCTTTCTTT. Translating gives CASSPLGQGFGEAFF.

This clone appeared a few times. The V call is TRBV7-9, the J call TRBJ2-7; 15 nucleotides agree with TRBD2. V was pared by 1 base and J by 5 bases, with 12 bases of the junction left unmatched. The CDR3 runs 19 residues. CDR1 and CDR2 (germline): SEHNR, FQNEAQ (reference sequence). This CDR3 reads CASSLVVDGGLAGGHEQYF. DNA of the CDR3: TGTGCCAGCAGCTTAGTAGTGGACGGGGGACTAGCGGGAGGCCACGAGCAGTACTTC.

This sequence joins TRBV7-2 and TRBJ2-3, with 11 bases lining up with TRBD2. Per germline, CDR1 SGHTA and CDR2 FQGNSA. V lost 3 bases and J lost 4; bases outside the gene matches: 6. The CDR3 has 16 amino acids. The CDR3 region has the DNA TGTGCCAGCAGCTTTTTTAGCGGGAGGGCCGCAGATACGCAGTATTTT. Residues: CASSFFSGRAADTQYF.

V is TRBV7-2 and J is TRBJ1-4; D perhaps matches TRBD1 (6 bases). V shed 3 bases and J shed 13 bases, with 15 bases lying between them. The CDR3 contains 13 residues. Germline CDR1 and CDR2: SGHTA and FQGNSA. The CDR3 spells CASSFYGQNRLFF. CDR3 nucleotide sequence: TGTGCCAGCAGCTTCTACGGACAGAACCGACTGTTTTTT.

The V gene is TRBV27, the J gene TRBJ2-7; D is perhaps TRBD2 (5 bases). The CDR3 has 13 residues. CDR1 and CDR2 from the germline V gene are MNHEY and SMNVEV (reference sequence). V was trimmed by 6 bases and J by 3 bases, leaving 12 bases between them. CDR3 in amino acids: CASSGQRFYEQYF. The CDR3 DNA reads as TGTGCCAGCAGCGGTCAGCGGTTCTACGAGCAGTACTTC.

The gene calls are TRBV18 and TRBJ2-1; D perhaps matches TRBD2 (5 bases). V lost 0 bases and J lost 2, with 5 bases in between. CDR3 length: 14 amino acids. Germline CDR1 KGHSH, CDR2 LQKENI. CDR3 nucleotide sequence: TGTGCCAGCTCACCACCGGGAGCCTACAATGAGCAGTTCTTC. Translating it yields CASSPPGAYNEQFF.

The rearrangement uses TRBV4-3 and TRBJ1-5, with TRBD1 matching over 7 bases. Germline loops: CDR1 LGHNA, CDR2 YSLEER. The trim removed 2 bases at V and 5 bases at J, leaving 6 bases unmatched. The CDR3 length is 15 residues. This CDR3 reads CASSQKTGTHQPQHF. The CDR3 DNA is TGCGCCAGCAGCCAAAAGACAGGGACCCATCAGCCCCAGCATTTT.

This chain connects TRBV7-2 to TRBJ2-5; TRBD1 might be the D (5 bases). The CDR3 has 14 amino acids. V was pared by 3 bases and J by 1 base, with 9 bases between. CDR1 and CDR2 from the germline V gene are SGHTA and FQGNSA. The CDR3 sequence: CASSFYGAQETQYF. CDR3 in DNA: TGTGCCAGCAGCTTTTATGGGGCCCAAGAGACCCAGTACTTC.

This chain uses TRBV7-9 with TRBJ1-1; weak D call: TRBD1 (5 bases). This CDR3 region has 17 residues. The V gene's germline CDR1 is SEHNR and CDR2 FQNEAQ (reference sequence). The V gene lost 6 bases and the J gene lost 3 bases, with 23 bases spanning the gap. The CDR3 sequence: CASSRTADHGRDTEAFF. CDR3 nucleotide sequence: TGTGCCAGCAGTCGAACGGCCGACCACGGCAGGGACACTGAAGCTTTCTTT.

The CDR3 here is CASSTLRAPNTGELFF. The CDR3 DNA sequence: TGTGCCAGCTCCACTCTGCGGGCCCCGAACACCGGGGAGCTGTTTTTT. The rearrangement uses TRBV18 and TRBJ2-2, with a possible D match to TRBD2 (5 bases). The CDR3 runs 16 residues. Trimming shortened V by 6 bases and J by 0 bases, and 14 bases separated the two germline ends. Germline CDR1 reads KGHSH; CDR2 reads LQKENI.

This clone came up a few times. This chain joins TRBV19 and TRBJ2-7, with no clear D. The ends were cut back, 6 bases at V and 0 bases at J, with 6 bases in the middle. Germline CDR1 and CDR2: LNHDA and SQIVND (reference sequence). There are 12 residues in the CDR3. The CDR3 DNA reads TGTGCCAGTAGGACATTCTCCTACGAGCAGTACTTC. This gives the protein CASRTFSYEQYF.

J is TRBJ1-2 and V is TRBV6-1, with D perhaps TRBD1 (5 bases). This CDR3 spans 15 amino acids. V shed 1 base and J shed 0 bases, with 9 bases lying between them. CDR1 and CDR2 (germline): MNHNS, SASEGT. Written as DNA, the CDR3 is TGTGCCAGCAGTGAAGTAACAGGTCCTAACTATGGCTACACCTTC. Translation: CASSEVTGPNYGYTF.

The V and J genes are TRBV20-1 and TRBJ1-2; D call uncertain. This CDR3 is built from 13 residues. The V gene lost 3 bases and the J gene lost 4 bases, with 12 bases spanning the gap. In germline, CDR1 is DFQATT, CDR2 SNEGSKA (reference sequence). The CDR3 DNA follows: TGCAGTGCTAGTTCCGGGAGCGGCTATGGCTACACCTTC. Its protein product is CSASSGSGYGYTF.

This sequence joins TRBV29-1 and TRBJ2-5; 9 nucleotides match TRBD2. J lost 4 bases, V lost 7 bases, and 10 bases had no gene match. The CDR3 extends over 14 amino acids. Per germline, CDR1 SQVTM and CDR2 ANQGSEA. The CDR3 sequence is CSAVAGVVGETQYF. In nucleotides, the CDR3 is TGCAGCGCCGTAGCGGGAGTGGTAGGAGAGACCCAGTACTTC.

The J gene is TRBJ2-3, the V gene TRBV2; D unresolved. Trimming took 6 bases from V and 2 from J, leaving 12 bases between them. CDR3 length: 14 amino acids. The germline gives CDR1 SNHLY, CDR2 FYNNEI. The CDR3 DNA follows: TGTGCCAGCAGACTAACCTATACCACAGATACGCAGTATTTT. Protein: CASRLTYTTDTQYF.

The count of this clone is one. Relative to the germline gene, one junction end is altered; a read error may explain this. The rearrangement links TRBV14 to TRBJ1-2; D is unclear. Germline CDR1 reads SGHDN; CDR2 reads FVKESK. This CDR3 comprises 14 residues. CDR3 protein: CASSQDKWNYGYTF. CDR3 nucleotides: TGTGCCAGCAGCCAAGATAAGTGGAACTACGGCTACACCTTC.

The chain joins TRBV7-2 to TRBJ1-3; D might be TRBD1 (6 bases). Germline CDR1 SGHTA, CDR2 FQGNSA. This CDR3 has 16 residues. The V and J ends lost 0 bases and 0 bases respectively, with 9 bases between them. CDR3 sequence reads: CASSLATGFSGNTIYF. In DNA form, the CDR3 reads TGTGCCAGCAGCTTAGCCACAGGGTTCTCTGGAAACACCATATATTTT.

The chain employs TRBV27 and TRBJ1-5, with unresolved D. V lost 4 bases and J 0 bases, leaving 7 bases between the germline ends. Germline V gene sequence: CDR1 MNHEY, CDR2 SMNVEV (reference sequence). The CDR3 runs to 14 residues. The CDR3 bases are TGTGCCAGCAGTTCCAGTGATAGCAATCAGCCCCAGCATTTT. Protein: CASSSSDSNQPQHF.

This clone has just one count. The chain joins TRBV9 to TRBJ2-7, with 7 bases identical to TRBD2. With 0 bases clipped from V and 8 bases from J, the junction kept 14 bases outside the gene matches. The germline V gene encodes CDR1 SGDLS and CDR2 YYNGEE. The CDR3 consists of 16 residues. In nucleotides, the CDR3 is TGTGCCAGCAGCGTAGCGGCGGGAGTAAGCGACGTCCAGCAGTACTTC. It encodes CASSVAAGVSDVQQYF.

CDR3 nucleotides: TGTGCCAGCAGCCCTTGGGACAAGCAAGAGACCCAGTACTTC. Its protein product is CASSPWDKQETQYF. V usage is TRBV5-5 and J usage is TRBJ2-5; a weak D match, TRBD1 (6 bases). In germline, CDR1 is SGHKS, CDR2 YYEKEE (reference sequence). CDR3 length: 14 amino acids. With 4 bases removed from V and 2 bases from J, the gap between germline ends came to 12 bases.

This chain uses TRBV18 with TRBJ2-1, with 9 bases aligning to TRBD2. V was pared by 1 base and J by 10 bases, with 2 bases of the junction left unmatched. Germline V gene sequence: CDR1 KGHSH, CDR2 LQKENI. This CDR3 has 13 residues. CDR3 loop: CASSPLAGDEQFF. The CDR3 coding sequence is TGTGCCAGCTCACCACTAGCGGGAGACGAGCAGTTCTTC.

This sequence joins TRBV27 and TRBJ2-3, with 11 bases fitting TRBD2. Germline V CDR1 and CDR2: MNHEY, SMNVEV (reference sequence). The CDR3 runs to 16 residues. The V gene end was trimmed by 6 bases and the J gene end by 6 bases; junction bases not matched to a gene: 11. CDR3 sequence reads: CASRTTFSGRADTQYF. CDR3 nucleotide sequence: TGTGCCAGCAGGACGACCTTTAGCGGGAGGGCGGATACGCAGTATTTT.

The rearrangement links TRBV6-5 to TRBJ2-7; 7 nucleotides align to TRBD2. After removal of 7 bases from V and 6 bases from J, the junction contained 12 bases not matched to a gene. CDR1 MNHEY and CDR2 SVGAGI come from the germline V gene. The CDR3 is 14 residues long. CDR3 residues: CASTPRREFGEQYF. CDR3 bases: TGTGCCAGCACCCCCCGGCGGGAGTTTGGCGAGCAGTACTTC.

The rearrangement uses TRBV7-6 and TRBJ2-1; 8 bases match TRBD2. Looked up from germline, CDR1 is SGHVS and CDR2 is FNYEAQ. V trimming: 2 bases; J trimming: 4 bases; junction bases outside the gene matches: 4. The CDR3 sequence is 15 residues long. CDR3 sequence reads: CASSLPGLGYNEQFF. The CDR3 coding sequence is TGTGCCAGCAGCTTACCGGGACTAGGGTACAATGAGCAGTTCTTC.

The V gene is TRBV12-5, the J gene TRBJ2-1; perhaps TRBD1 as D (5 bases). Germline loops: CDR1 LGHNT, CDR2 FRNRAP. The CDR3 extends over 16 amino acids. The V end was cut by 1 base, the J end by 4 bases, with 14 bases between. In DNA form, the CDR3 reads TGTGCTAGTGGTTTGGCCAGGGTCAATGGATACAATGAGCAGTTCTTC. Protein sequence: CASGLARVNGYNEQFF.